The sequence of this T cell receptor (beta chain) was determined in a study of CXCR3-negative and CXCR3-positive naive CD8 T cells. Study-wide findings and caveats: The study found comparably high diversity in both naive subsets and much lower diversity in memory CD8+ cells. Hydrophobicity was higher for TRB CDR3s found in CXCR3-positive naive cells than in CXCR3-negative naive cells.

Worth noting for this clonotype: The antigen remains undetermined.

5' RACE that incorporated UMI labels was used to prepare the TRB cDNA libraries. After re-calling the 5' RACE reads, TCRdb lists one entry per CDR3 protein, DNA absent. The listing contains approximately 100,000 distinct CDR3 sequences. The TCR comes from a human donor in good health. Some clones in this sample may be carry-over from other donors' samples. Sequenced: naive CXCR3+ CD8+ T cells from blood. Noted subset: CD45RO-CCR7+CD27+CD95- naive CD8+ T cells expressing CXCR3 (TNR3+).

This chain's CDR3 is CSVVKLVSGYNEQFF. The rearrangement uses TRBV29-1 and TRBJ2-1; TCRdb's D gene call, TRBD2, goes unchecked for lack of DNA. The CDR3 has 15 residues. The germline gives CDR1 SQVTM, CDR2 ANQGSEA.